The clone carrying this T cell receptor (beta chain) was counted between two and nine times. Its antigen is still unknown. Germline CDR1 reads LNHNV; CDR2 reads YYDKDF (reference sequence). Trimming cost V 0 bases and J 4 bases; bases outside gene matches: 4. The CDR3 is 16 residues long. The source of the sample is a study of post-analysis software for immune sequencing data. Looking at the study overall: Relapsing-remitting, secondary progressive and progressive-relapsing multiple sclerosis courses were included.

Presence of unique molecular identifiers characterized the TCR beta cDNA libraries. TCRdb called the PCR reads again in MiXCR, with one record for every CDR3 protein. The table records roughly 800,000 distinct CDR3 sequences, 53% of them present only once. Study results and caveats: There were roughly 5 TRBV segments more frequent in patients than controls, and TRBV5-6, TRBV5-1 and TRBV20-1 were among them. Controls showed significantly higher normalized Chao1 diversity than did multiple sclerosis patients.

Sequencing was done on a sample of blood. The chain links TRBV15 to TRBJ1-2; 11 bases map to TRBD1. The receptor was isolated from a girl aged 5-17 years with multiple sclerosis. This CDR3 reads CATSREGTGGGYGYTF. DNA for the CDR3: TGTGCCACCAGCAGAGAAGGGACAGGGGGAGGCTATGGCTACACCTTC.